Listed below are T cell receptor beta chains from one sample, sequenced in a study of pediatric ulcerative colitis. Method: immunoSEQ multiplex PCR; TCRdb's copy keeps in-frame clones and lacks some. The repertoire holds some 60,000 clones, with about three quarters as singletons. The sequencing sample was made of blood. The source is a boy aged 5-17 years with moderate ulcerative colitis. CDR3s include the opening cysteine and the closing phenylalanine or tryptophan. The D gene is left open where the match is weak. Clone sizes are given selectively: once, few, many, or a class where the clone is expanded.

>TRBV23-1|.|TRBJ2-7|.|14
TGCGCCAGCAGCCCGGGGCAGGTGGGCTACGAGCAGTACTTC
CASSPGQVGYEQYF
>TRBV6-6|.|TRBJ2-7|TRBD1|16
TGTGCCAGCAGCTCCTATCCGGGACAGAGATACTACGAGCAGTACTTC
CASSSYPGQRYYEQYF
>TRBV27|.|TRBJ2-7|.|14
TGTGCCAGCAGTTTGTCGGGGTCCCCCGGAGAGCAGTACTTC
CASSLSGSPGEQYF
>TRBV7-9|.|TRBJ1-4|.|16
TGTGCCAGCAGCACCTACGGCAGTGCAACTAATGAAAAACTGTTTTTT
CASSTYGSATNEKLFF
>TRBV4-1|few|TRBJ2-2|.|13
TGCGCCAGCAGGCGCGGCATTGCCGGGGAGCTGTTTTTT
CASRRGIAGELFF
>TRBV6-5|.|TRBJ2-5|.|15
TGTGCCAGCATGACTGGGAGAGAAGGGCGAGAGACCCAGTACTTC
CASMTGREGRETQYF
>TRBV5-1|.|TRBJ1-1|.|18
TGCGCCAGCAGCCTACTTGGGGACCTACAGGGACTATACACTGAAGCTTTCTTT
CASSLLGDLQGLYTEAFF
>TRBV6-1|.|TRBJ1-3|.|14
TGTGCCAGCAGTGACCGGAACTCTGGAAACACCATATATTTT
CASSDRNSGNTIYF
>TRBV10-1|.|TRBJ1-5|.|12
TGCGCCAGCGGAGATAGCAATCAGCCCCAGCATTTT
CASGDSNQPQHF
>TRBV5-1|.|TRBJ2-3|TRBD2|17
TGCGCCAGCAGCTTGTCCCCAGCGGGAGTGTTACCAGATACGCAGTATTTT
CASSLSPAGVLPDTQYF
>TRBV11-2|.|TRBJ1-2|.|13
TGTGCCAGCAGCCAGCTAGGGTTGGGGGACACTTACTTC
CASSQLGLGDTYF
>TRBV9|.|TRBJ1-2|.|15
TGTGCCAGCAGCGTAACAGGTCTTAGAAGCTATGGCTACACCTTC
CASSVTGLRSYGYTF
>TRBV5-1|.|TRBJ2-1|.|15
TGCGCCAGCAGCTTGGGAAAGATATGGGACCAGGAGCAGTTCTTC
CASSLGKIWDQEQFF
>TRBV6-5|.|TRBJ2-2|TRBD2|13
TGTGCCAGCACTAGCGGGAGCACCGGGGAGCTGTTTTTT
CASTSGSTGELFF
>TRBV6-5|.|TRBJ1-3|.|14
TGTGCCAGCAGCCTAAAGGGGGCTGGAAACACCATATATTTT
CASSLKGAGNTIYF
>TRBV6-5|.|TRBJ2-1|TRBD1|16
TGTGCCAGCAGTTACTCGAGAGACAGGGGGTTGGGTGAGCAGTTCTTC
CASSYSRDRGLGEQFF
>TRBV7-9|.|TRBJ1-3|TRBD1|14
TGTGCCAGCAGCTTAGCGGGACAGGGACACACCATATATTTT
CASSLAGQGHTIYF
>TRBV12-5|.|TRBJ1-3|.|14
TGTGCTAGTGGTTTGTCAGGACAGCTGAACACCATATATTTT
CASGLSGQLNTIYF
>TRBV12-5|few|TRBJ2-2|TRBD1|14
TGTGCTAGTACCGGGACAGGGAACACCGGGGAGCTGTTTTTT
CASTGTGNTGELFF
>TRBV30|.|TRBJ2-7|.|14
TGTGCCTGGAGTGGTGGGGGTCTTTTATACGAGCAGTACTTC
CAWSGGGLLYEQYF
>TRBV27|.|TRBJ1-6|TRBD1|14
TGTGCCAGCAGTGGAAGACAGGGTGGATCACCCCCCCACTTT
CASSGRQGGSPPHF
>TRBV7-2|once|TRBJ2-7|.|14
TGTGCCAGCAGCTTAGACGCGGTCTCCTACGAGCAGTACTTC
CASSLDAVSYEQYF
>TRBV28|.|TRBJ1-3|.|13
TGTGCCAGCAGTCCCCTCGGTGGAAACACCATATATTTT
CASSPLGGNTIYF
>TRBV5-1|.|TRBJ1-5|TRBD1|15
TGCGCCAGCAGCTTGGGACAGGGGAGCAATCAGCCCCAGCATTTT
CASSLGQGSNQPQHF
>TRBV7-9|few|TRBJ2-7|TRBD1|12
TGTGCCAGCAGCTTAGAAACAGGGGCAAAGTACTTC
CASSLETGAKYF
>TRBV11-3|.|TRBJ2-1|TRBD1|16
TGTGCCAGCAGCTCGTCCGTCACCCAGGGGGCAGGTGAGCAGTTCTTC
CASSSSVTQGAGEQFF
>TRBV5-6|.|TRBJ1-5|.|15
TGTGCCAGCAGCTCTCTAGGGGCGGCGGCTCAGCCCCAGCATTTT
CASSSLGAAAQPQHF
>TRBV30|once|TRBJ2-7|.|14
TGTGCCTGGAGTGTACACGGGCCCCCCTACGAGCAGTACTTC
CAWSVHGPPYEQYF
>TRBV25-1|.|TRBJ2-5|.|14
TGTGCCAGCAGTGATTATACAGGGCGAGAGACCCAGTACTTC
CASSDYTGRETQYF
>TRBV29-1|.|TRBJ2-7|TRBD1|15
TGCAGCGTCGTCCCCGGGACAGGGGGCAAGTACGAGCAGTACTTC
CSVVPGTGGKYEQYF
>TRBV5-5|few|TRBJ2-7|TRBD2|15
TGTGCCAGCAGCTTCCCGGGGACTATTCAGGACGAGCAGTACTTC
CASSFPGTIQDEQYF
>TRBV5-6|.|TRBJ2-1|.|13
TGTGCCAGCAGCTTGGTTGGGCCGGGTGAGCAGTTCTTC
CASSLVGPGEQFF
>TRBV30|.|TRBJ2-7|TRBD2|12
TGTGCCCGGGGGGAGGGTGCCTACGAGCAGTACTTC
CARGEGAYEQYF
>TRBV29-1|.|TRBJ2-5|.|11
TGCAGCGAAGGGGGGCGGGAGACCCAGTACTTC
CSEGGRETQYF
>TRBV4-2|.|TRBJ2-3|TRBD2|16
TGTGCCAGCAGCCAGAGTTTAGCGGGGAGGACAGATACGCAGTATTTT
CASSQSLAGRTDTQYF
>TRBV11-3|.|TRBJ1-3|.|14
TGTGCCAGCAGCTTACGGAGCTCTGGAAACACCATATATTTT
CASSLRSSGNTIYF
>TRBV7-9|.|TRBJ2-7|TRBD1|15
TGTGCCAGCAGCTTAACCGGGACAGGGAACTACGAGCAGTACTTC
CASSLTGTGNYEQYF
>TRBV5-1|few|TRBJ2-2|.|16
TGCGCCAGCAGGCGGGACCTAAGCGCGAACACCGGGGAGCTGTTTTTT
CASRRDLSANTGELFF
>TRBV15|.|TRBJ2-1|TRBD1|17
TGTGCCACCAGCAGAGATCCCACCGGGACAGGGGTCGATGAGCAGTTCTTC
CATSRDPTGTGVDEQFF
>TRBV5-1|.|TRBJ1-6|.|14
TGCGCCAGCAGCGCTACAGGGTTAAATTCACCCCTCCACTTT
CASSATGLNSPLHF
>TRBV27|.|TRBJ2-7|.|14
TGTGCCAGCAGTTTTGTCTCTAGCTCCTACGAGCAGTACTTC
CASSFVSSSYEQYF
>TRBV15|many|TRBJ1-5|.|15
TGTGCCACCAGCAGAGACGGAGCGCGGAATCAGCCCCAGCATTTT
CATSRDGARNQPQHF
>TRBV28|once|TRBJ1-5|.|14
TGTGCCAGCAGTTTTTACAGAGGCAATCAGCCCCAGCATTTT
CASSFYRGNQPQHF
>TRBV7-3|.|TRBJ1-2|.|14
TGTGCCAGCAGCTTAAGTGAGACAGGATATGGCTACACCTTC
CASSLSETGYGYTF
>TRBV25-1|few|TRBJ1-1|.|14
TGTGCCAGCAGTGATCATGTCGAGAACACTGAAGCTTTCTTT
CASSDHVENTEAFF
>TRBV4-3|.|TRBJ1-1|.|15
TGCGCCAGCAGCCAAGACGCGGCAGTGGGCACTGAAGCTTTCTTT
CASSQDAAVGTEAFF
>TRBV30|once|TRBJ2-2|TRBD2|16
TGTGCCTGGAGTCGGATCAGCGGGACGGCCACCGGGGAGCTGTTTTTT
CAWSRISGTATGELFF
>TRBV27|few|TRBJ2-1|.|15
TGTGCCAGCAGTTCCGACTACCGCTCCTACAATGAGCAGTTCTTC
CASSSDYRSYNEQFF
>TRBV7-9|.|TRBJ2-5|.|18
TGTGCCAGCAGCTTAGGGAGTGCCTGGGCCAAAATTCAAGAGACCCAGTACTTC
CASSLGSAWAKIQETQYF
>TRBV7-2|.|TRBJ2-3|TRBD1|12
TGTGCCAGCAGCCTTCAGGGGGTTACGCAGTATTTT
CASSLQGVTQYF
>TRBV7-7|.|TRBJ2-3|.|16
TGTGCCAGCAGCTTAGGGGCTCAACGGAGCACAGATACGCAGTATTTT
CASSLGAQRSTDTQYF
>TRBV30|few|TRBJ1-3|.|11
TGTGCCTGGAGTAAATCAAACACCATATATTTT
CAWSKSNTIYF
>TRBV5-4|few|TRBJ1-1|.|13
TGTGCCAGCAGCTTCGGGGGTGTCCCTGAAGCTTTCTTT
CASSFGGVPEAFF
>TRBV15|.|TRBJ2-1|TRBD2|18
TGTGCCACCAGCAGAGAGGTGGCTAGCGGGAGACCCTACAATGAGCAGTTCTTC
CATSREVASGRPYNEQFF
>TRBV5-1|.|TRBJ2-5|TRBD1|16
TGCGCCAGCAGCTCCCAACCTTACAGGGGCCAAGAGACCCAGTACTTC
CASSSQPYRGQETQYF